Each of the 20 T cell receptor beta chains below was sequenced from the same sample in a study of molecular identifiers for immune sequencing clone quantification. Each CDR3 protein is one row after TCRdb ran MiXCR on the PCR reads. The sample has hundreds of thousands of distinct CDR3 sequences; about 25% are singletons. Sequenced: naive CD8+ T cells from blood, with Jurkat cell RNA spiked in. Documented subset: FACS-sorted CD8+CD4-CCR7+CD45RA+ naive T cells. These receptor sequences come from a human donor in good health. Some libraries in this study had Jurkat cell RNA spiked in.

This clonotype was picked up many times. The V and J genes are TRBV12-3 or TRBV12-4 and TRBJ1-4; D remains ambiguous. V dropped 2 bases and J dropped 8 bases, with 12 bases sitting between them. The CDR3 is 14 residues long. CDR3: CASSLYPATEKLFF. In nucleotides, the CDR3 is TGTGCCAGCAGTTTATACCCAGCCACAGAAAAACTGTTTTTT.

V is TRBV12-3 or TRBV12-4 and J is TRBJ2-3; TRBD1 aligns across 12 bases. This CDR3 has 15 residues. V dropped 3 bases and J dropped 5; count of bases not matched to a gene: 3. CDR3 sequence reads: CASSLGDRGLDTQYF. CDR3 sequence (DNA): TGTGCCAGCAGTTTGGGGGACAGGGGGCTAGATACGCAGTATTTT.

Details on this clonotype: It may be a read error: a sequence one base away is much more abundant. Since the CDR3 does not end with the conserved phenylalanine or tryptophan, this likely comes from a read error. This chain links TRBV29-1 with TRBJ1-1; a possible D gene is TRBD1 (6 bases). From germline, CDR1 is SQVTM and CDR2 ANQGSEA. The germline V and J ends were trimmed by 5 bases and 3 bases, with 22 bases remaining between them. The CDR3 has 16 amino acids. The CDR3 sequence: CSVRGVPGVGDTEAFY. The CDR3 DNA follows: TGCAGCGTTAGGGGTGTTCCAGGGGTTGGGGACACTGAAGCTTTCTAT.

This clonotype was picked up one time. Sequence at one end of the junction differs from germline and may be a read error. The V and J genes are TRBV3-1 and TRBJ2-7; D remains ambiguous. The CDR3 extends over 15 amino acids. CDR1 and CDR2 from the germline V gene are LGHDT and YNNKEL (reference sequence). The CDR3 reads CASRKTLPSSYEQYF. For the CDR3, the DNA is TGCGCCAGCAGAAAAACCTTGCCAAGCTCCTACGAGCAGTACTTC.

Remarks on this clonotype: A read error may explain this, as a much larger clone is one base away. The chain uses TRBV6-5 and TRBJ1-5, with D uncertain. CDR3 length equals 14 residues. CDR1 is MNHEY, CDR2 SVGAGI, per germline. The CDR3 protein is CASSYSDGHQPRHF. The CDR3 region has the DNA TGTGCCAGCAGTTACTCGGACGGCCATCAGCCCCGGCATTTT.

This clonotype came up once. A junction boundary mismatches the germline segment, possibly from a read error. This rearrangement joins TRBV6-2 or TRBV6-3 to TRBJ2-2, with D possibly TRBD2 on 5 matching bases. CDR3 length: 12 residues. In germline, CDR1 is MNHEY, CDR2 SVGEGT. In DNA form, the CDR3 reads TGTGCCAGCAGAAACATCGACGGGGAGCTGGTTTTT. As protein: CASRNIDGELVF.

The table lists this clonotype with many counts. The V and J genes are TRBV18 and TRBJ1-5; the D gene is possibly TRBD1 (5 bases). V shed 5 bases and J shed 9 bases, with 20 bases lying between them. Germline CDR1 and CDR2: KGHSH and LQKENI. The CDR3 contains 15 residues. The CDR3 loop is CASSKYGGEILPQHF. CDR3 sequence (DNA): TGTGCCAGCTCAAAATACGGGGGAGAGATCCTGCCCCAGCATTTT.

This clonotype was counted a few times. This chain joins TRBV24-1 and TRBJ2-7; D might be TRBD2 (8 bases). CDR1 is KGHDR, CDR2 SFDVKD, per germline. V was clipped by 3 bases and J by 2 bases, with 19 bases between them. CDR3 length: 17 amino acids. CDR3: CATSDPRSGTEPYEQYF. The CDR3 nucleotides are TGTGCCACCAGTGATCCCCGTAGCGGGACAGAGCCCTACGAGCAGTACTTC.

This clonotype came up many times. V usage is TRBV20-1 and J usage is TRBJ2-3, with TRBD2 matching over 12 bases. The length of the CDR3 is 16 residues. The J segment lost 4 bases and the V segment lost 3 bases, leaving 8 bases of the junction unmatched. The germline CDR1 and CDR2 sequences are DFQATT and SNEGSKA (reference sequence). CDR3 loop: CSARRLAGAESDTQYF. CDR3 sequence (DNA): TGCAGTGCTAGGAGACTAGCGGGAGCGGAGTCAGATACGCAGTATTTT.

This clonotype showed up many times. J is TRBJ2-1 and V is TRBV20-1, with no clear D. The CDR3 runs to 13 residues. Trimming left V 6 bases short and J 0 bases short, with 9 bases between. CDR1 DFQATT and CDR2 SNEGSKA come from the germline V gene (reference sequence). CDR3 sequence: CSAQTTSYNEQFF. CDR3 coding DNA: TGCAGTGCGCAGACGACCTCCTACAATGAGCAGTTCTTC.

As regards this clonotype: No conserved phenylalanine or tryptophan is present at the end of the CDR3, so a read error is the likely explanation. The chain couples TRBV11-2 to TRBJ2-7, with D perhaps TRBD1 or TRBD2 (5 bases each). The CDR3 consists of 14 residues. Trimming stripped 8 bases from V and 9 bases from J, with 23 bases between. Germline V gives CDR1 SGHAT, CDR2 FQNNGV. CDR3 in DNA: TGTGCCAGCCGCCTCCCCCCCGGGACGGGCGCGCAGTACTCC. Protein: CASRLPPGTGAQYS.

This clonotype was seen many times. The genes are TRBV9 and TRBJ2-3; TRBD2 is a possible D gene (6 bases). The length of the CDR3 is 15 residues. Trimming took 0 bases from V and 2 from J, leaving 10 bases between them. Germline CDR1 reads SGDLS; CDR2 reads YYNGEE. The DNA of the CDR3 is TGTGCCAGCAGCGTAGCTCCGGGACTCACAGATACGCAGTATTTT. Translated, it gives CASSVAPGLTDTQYF.

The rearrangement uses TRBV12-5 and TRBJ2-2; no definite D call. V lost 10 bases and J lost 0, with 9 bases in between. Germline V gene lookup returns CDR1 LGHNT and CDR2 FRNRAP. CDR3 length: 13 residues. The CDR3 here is CATGRTNTGELFF. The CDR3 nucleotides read TGTGCTACCGGGCGGACGAACACCGGGGAGCTGTTTTTT.

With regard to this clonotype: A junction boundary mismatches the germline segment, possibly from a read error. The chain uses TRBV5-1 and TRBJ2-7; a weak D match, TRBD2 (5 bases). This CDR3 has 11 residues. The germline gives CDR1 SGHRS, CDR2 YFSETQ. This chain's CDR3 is CVSKEDYEQYF. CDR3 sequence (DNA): TGCGTCAGCAAGGAGGACTACGAGCAGTACTTC.

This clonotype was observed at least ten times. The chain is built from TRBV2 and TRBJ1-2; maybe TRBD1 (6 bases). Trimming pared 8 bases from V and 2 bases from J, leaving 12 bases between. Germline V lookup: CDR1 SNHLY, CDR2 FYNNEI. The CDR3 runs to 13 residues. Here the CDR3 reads CASLTGSNYGYTF. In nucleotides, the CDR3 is TGTGCCAGCCTCACAGGGTCGAACTATGGCTACACCTTC.

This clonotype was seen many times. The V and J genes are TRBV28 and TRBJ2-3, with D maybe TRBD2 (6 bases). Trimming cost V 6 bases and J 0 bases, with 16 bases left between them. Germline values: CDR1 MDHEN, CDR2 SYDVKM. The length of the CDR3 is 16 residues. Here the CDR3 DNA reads TGTGCCAGCAGCCCGTACGGGACTTCTAGCACAGATACGCAGTATTTT. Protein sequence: CASSPYGTSSTDTQYF.

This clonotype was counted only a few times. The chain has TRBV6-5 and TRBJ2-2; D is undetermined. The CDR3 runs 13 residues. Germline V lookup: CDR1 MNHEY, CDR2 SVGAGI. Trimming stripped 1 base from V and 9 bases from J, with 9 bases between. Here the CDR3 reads CASSYYSLRELFF. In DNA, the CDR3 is TGTGCCAGCAGTTACTATAGTTTGCGGGAGCTGTTTTTT.

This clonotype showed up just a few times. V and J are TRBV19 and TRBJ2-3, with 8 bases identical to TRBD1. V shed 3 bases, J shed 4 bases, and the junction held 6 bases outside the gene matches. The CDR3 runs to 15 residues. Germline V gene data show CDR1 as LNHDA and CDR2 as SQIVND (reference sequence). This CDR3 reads CASSILGQDSDTQYF. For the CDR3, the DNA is TGTGCCAGTAGTATTTTGGGACAGGACTCAGATACGCAGTATTTT. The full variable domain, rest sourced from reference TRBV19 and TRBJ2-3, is DGGITQSPKYLFRKEGQNVTLSCEQNLNHDAMYWYRQDPGQGLRLIYYSQIVNDFQKGDIAEGYSVSREKKESFPLTVTSAQKNPTAFYLCASSILGQDSDTQYFGPGTRLTVL.

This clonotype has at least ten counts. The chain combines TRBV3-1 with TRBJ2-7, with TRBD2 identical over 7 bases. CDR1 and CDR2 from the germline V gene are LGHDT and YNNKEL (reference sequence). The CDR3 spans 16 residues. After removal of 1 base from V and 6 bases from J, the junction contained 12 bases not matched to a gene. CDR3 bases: TGTGCCAGCAGCCAAGGGGTAGGACTAGTTGCTGGCGAGCAGTACTTC. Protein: CASSQGVGLVAGEQYF.

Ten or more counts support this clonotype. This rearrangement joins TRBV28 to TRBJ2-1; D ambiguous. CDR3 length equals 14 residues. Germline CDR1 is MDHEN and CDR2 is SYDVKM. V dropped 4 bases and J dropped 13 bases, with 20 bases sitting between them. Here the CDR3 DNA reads TGTGCCAGCAGTTACAGCTACCCCTTGGTCTTTCAGTTCTTC. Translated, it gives CASSYSYPLVFQFF.